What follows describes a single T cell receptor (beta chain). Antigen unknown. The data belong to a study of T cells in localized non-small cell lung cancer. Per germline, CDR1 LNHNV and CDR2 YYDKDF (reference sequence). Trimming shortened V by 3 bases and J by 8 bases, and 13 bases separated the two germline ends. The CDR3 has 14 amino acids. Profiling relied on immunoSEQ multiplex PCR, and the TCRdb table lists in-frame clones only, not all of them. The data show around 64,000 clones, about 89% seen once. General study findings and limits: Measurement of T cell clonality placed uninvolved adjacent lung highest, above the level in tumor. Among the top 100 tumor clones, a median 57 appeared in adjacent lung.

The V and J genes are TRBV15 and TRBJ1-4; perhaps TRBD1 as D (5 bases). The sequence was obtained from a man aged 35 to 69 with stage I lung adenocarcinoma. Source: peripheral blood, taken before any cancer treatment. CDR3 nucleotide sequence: TGTGCCACCAGCAGGGCCACGGGGGGGGAAAAACTGTTTTTT. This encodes CATSRATGGEKLFF. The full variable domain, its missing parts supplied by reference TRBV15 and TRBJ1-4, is DAMVIQNPRYQVTQFGKPVTLSCSQTLNHNVMYWYQQKSSQAPKLLFHYYDKDFNNEADTPDNFQSRRPNTSFCFLDIRSPGLGDTAMYLCATSRATGGEKLFFGSGTQLSVL.